The 10 T cell receptor beta chains below all came from one sample that was sequenced in a study of T cell responses to AZD1222 COVID-19 vaccine. Generated by immunoSEQ multiplex PCR, the TCRdb table keeps only in-frame clones and is missing some. The repertoire holds about 130,000 clones, with 90% to 95% as singletons. Source: peripheral blood, taken 28 days after the second AZD1222 dose. The receptor source for this set is an adult who received the AZD1222 COVID-19 vaccine.

The chain links TRBV10-3 to TRBJ1-2; unclear D gene. Germline CDR1 is ENHRY and CDR2 is SYGVKD. V lost 3 bases and J lost 0, with 11 bases in between. The CDR3 has 15 amino acids. CDR3 sequence (DNA): TGTGCCATCAGTGAAAACAGTCAACCTAACTATGGCTACACCTTC. It is translated as CAISENSQPNYGYTF.

V usage is TRBV18 and J usage is TRBJ1-4; D is ambiguous. V lost 2 bases and J 2 bases, leaving 12 bases between the germline ends. The germline gives CDR1 KGHSH, CDR2 LQKENI. The CDR3 totals 16 residues. As DNA, the CDR3 is TGTGCCAGCTCACCAGAACCCCAGGTCACTAATGAAAAACTGTTTTTT. It codes for CASSPEPQVTNEKLFF.

The gene calls are TRBV11-3 and TRBJ2-5; 11 bases agree with TRBD2. The CDR3 contains 14 residues. Germline values: CDR1 SGHNT, CDR2 YENEEA. Trimming at V came to 3 bases and at J to 6 bases, leaving 3 bases not matched to a gene. This CDR3 is CASSFGLAGKTQYF. CDR3 coding DNA: TGTGCCAGCAGCTTCGGACTAGCGGGCAAGACCCAGTACTTC.

The rearrangement joins TRBV3-1 (or the pseudogene TRBV3-2) to TRBJ1-3, with D possibly matching TRBD1 (5 bases). Germline loops: CDR1 LGHDT, CDR2 YNNKEL (reference sequence). The V end lost 1 base, the J end lost 8 bases, and 12 bases lay between the germline ends. The CDR3 is 14 amino acids. For the CDR3, the DNA is TGTGCCAGCAGCCAAGTGCAGGGTGGGGACACCATATATTTT. Protein product: CASSQVQGGDTIYF.

V is TRBV20-1 and J is TRBJ1-2; D is uncertain. V was pared by 3 bases and J by 11 bases, with 19 bases between. CDR1 and CDR2 (germline): DFQATT, SNEGSKA (reference sequence). The CDR3 sequence is 13 residues long. The CDR3 coding sequence is TGCAGTGCTAGTCCACAAAATCGGGTTCCTTACACCTTC. Its translation: CSASPQNRVPYTF.

The chain couples TRBV6-6 to TRBJ2-7; possible D gene TRBD2, 6 bases. The CDR3 spans 12 residues. Germline V lookup: CDR1 MNHNY, CDR2 SVGAGI (reference sequence). V was pared by 8 bases and J by 5 bases, with 13 bases between. The CDR3 spells CASSFGGNEQYF. For the CDR3, the DNA is TGTGCCAGCTCCTTCGGGGGAAACGAGCAGTACTTC.

The V call is TRBV5-8, the J call TRBJ1-3; D not certain. Deletions cut 0 bases from V and 3 bases from J, with 13 bases between. The germline V gene encodes CDR1 SGHTS and CDR2 YDEGEE. The CDR3 extends over 16 amino acids. This chain's CDR3 is CASSLGGQSHGNTIYF. The CDR3 DNA sequence: TGTGCCAGCAGCTTGGGAGGTCAGAGCCATGGAAACACCATATATTTT.

This chain uses TRBV4-3 with TRBJ2-7; the D gene is possibly TRBD2 (7 bases). Trimming stripped 3 bases from V and 6 bases from J, with 18 bases between. There are 15 residues in the CDR3. CDR1 LGHNA and CDR2 YSLEER come from the germline V gene. The CDR3 region is CASSQNGWGGLEQYF. In DNA, the CDR3 is TGCGCCAGCAGCCAGAACGGGTGGGGGGGCCTCGAGCAGTACTTC.

The chain recombines TRBV24-1 with TRBJ1-2; TRBD1 might be the D (5 bases). Between the trimmed V and J ends, which lost 2 bases and 3 bases, there was a span of 9 bases. CDR1 is KGHDR and CDR2 is SFDVKD in the germline V gene. The CDR3 consists of 14 residues. The CDR3 coding sequence is TGTGCCACCAGTGATTCCGGGACCGACTATGGCTACACCTTC. Translated: CATSDSGTDYGYTF.

The chain combines TRBV7-9 with TRBJ1-2; 7 bases map to TRBD1. V was clipped by 2 bases and J by 3 bases; unmatched bases: 3. The germline CDR1 and CDR2 sequences are SEHNR and FQNEAQ (reference sequence). The CDR3 has 14 residues. The CDR3 DNA reads as TGTGCCAGCAGCTTAAAGGGGGCGGACTATGGCTACACCTTC. This translates into CASSLKGADYGYTF.